The 7 T cell receptor beta chains presented below share a single source sample, sequenced in a study of cytotoxic CD8 clonotypes in ibrutinib-treated CLL. Profiled with immunoSEQ multiplex PCR; TCRdb holds only in-frame clones, not every one. The table lists more than 75,000 clones, roughly three quarters of them singletons. Sequencing used PBMCs, obtained after 24 months of ibrutinib treatment. These receptor sequences come from a human donor with chronic lymphocytic leukemia.

The V call is TRBV30, the J call TRBJ2-7; the match to TRBD1 covers 7 bases. Unmatched junction bases numbered 5, after V lost 3 bases and J lost 0 bases. Germline V gene lookup returns CDR1 GTSNPN and CDR2 SVGIG (reference sequence). The CDR3 length is 14 residues. The DNA of the CDR3 is TGTGCCTGGAGACGGGACAGAGGCTCCTACGAGCAGTACTTC. It codes for CAWRRDRGSYEQYF.

V usage is TRBV11-2 and J usage is TRBJ2-5, with D maybe TRBD1 (5 bases). The germline V gene encodes CDR1 SGHAT and CDR2 FQNNGV. Trimming removed 5 bases at V and 1 base at J, with 17 bases between. CDR3 size: 16 residues. The DNA for the CDR3 is TGTGCCAGCAGCCCCGGACACAATCCCCGCCAAGAGACCCAGTACTTC. Translation: CASSPGHNPRQETQYF.

The chain couples TRBV19 to TRBJ1-1; no clear D gene. Trimming pared 3 bases from V and 1 base from J, leaving 12 bases between. The germline gives CDR1 LNHDA, CDR2 SQIVND (reference sequence). The CDR3 is 15 residues long. In nucleotides, the CDR3 is TGTGCCAGTAGTATTAGGCCGCGGGGGAACACTGAAGCTTTCTTT. Its protein is CASSIRPRGNTEAFF.

The V call is TRBV19, the J call TRBJ1-2, with TRBD1 identical over 7 bases. V shed 5 bases, J shed 7 bases, and the junction held 10 bases outside the gene matches. Per germline, CDR1 LNHDA and CDR2 SQIVND (reference sequence). The length of the CDR3 is 14 residues. DNA of the CDR3: TGTGCCAGTAGTGTCCGTCAGGGGGGAGTTGGCTACACCTTC. Its translation: CASSVRQGGVGYTF.

The chain carries TRBV18 and TRBJ2-2; TRBD2 matches at 10 bases. Trimming removed 4 bases from V and 4 bases from J; junction bases left unmatched: 6. The CDR3 covers 16 residues. The germline CDR1 and CDR2 sequences are KGHSH and LQKENI. The CDR3 DNA follows: TGTGCCAGCTCACGGACAGCGGGAGGGCTCACCGGGGAGCTGTTTTTT. Its translation is CASSRTAGGLTGELFF.

Turning to this clone: An end of the junction does not agree with germline; a read error may underlie this. The chain uses TRBV4-2 and TRBJ2-3; D not resolved. CDR3 length equals 16 residues. From germline, CDR1 is LGHNA and CDR2 YNFKEQ. CDR3 sequence (DNA): TGTGCCAGCAGCCAAGATGTAGCTTTCTCCACACATACGCAGTATTTT. It yields the protein CASSQDVAFSTHTQYF.

V is TRBV6-5 and J is TRBJ2-3, with TRBD1 identical over 7 bases. The CDR3 contains 14 residues. V gave up 0 bases and J gave up 9 bases; unmatched junction bases: 6. CDR1 and CDR2 (germline): MNHEY, SVGAGI. CDR3 residues: CASSYSTTGRTQYF. CDR3 in DNA: TGTGCCAGCAGTTACTCGACGACAGGGCGAACGCAGTATTTT.